One sample yielded the 9 T cell receptor beta chains listed below, sequenced in a study of shared clonotypes between healthy human individuals. Assay used: immunoSEQ multiplex PCR; TCRdb lists only in-frame clones, some missing. The data show approximately 1.4 million clones, 95% to 99% seen once. The specimen was naive CD4+ T cells sorted from blood. The subset denotes: CD45RA+ positively selected. These receptors all stem from a man aged 25 to 45 in good health.

The chain is built from TRBV4-2 and TRBJ2-1, with TRBD2 identical over 8 bases. The CDR3 has 13 residues. V shed 1 base, J shed 9 bases, and the junction held 2 bases outside the gene matches. Germline V gives CDR1 LGHNA, CDR2 YNFKEQ. CDR3 sequence: CASSQVTSGEQFF. CDR3 nucleotides: TGTGCCAGCAGCCAAGTTACTAGCGGTGAGCAGTTCTTC.

The chain is built from TRBV7-9 and TRBJ2-5; perhaps TRBD2 as D (6 bases). The V gene's germline CDR1 is SEHNR and CDR2 FQNEAQ (reference sequence). Trimming took off 3 bases at V and 0 bases at J, with 14 bases between the two ends. This CDR3 comprises 16 residues. CDR3 nucleotide sequence: TGTGCCAGCAGCTTCGGGAGAACAGGAGACCAAGAGACCCAGTACTTC. Translation: CASSFGRTGDQETQYF.

V is TRBV9 and J is TRBJ2-3; D remains ambiguous. The CDR3 consists of 14 residues. V lost 3 bases to trimming and J lost 4 bases, with 12 bases between them. In germline, CDR1 is SGDLS, CDR2 YYNGEE. Written as DNA, the CDR3 is TGTGCCAGCAGCGCTCATGTGGGTCCAGATACGCAGTATTTT. It codes for CASSAHVGPDTQYF.

With respect to this clone: The junction does not match germline at one end; this may be a read error. The rearrangement links TRBV5-6 to TRBJ2-1; TRBD2 is a possible D gene (5 bases). The CDR3 is 16 amino acids. The germline V gene encodes CDR1 SGHDT and CDR2 YYEEEE. CDR3 protein: CASRLDGMSSYNEQFF. CDR3 coding DNA: TGTGCCAGCAGGTTGGACGGGATGAGCTCCTACAATGAGCAGTTCTTC.

J is TRBJ2-3 and V is TRBV5-1, with TRBD2 matching over 13 bases. In germline, CDR1 is SGHRS, CDR2 YFSETQ. Trimming removed 1 base from V and 0 bases from J; junction bases left unmatched: 8. The CDR3 sequence is 19 residues long. For the CDR3, the DNA is TGCGCCAGCAGCTTGCCTCCACCGGGACTAGCGGGGAGCACAGATACGCAGTATTTT. Its protein is CASSLPPPGLAGSTDTQYF.

The chain uses TRBV5-4 and TRBJ2-1; D may correspond to TRBD1 or TRBD2 (6 bases each). Trimming pared 4 bases from V and 8 bases from J, leaving 19 bases between. This CDR3 is built from 15 residues. Per germline, CDR1 SGHNT and CDR2 YYREEE (reference sequence). Written as DNA, the CDR3 is TGTGCCAGCAGCGCCACGGGGGCGGTCATGGATGAGCAGTTCTTC. As protein: CASSATGAVMDEQFF.

V is TRBV28 and J is TRBJ2-1; D ambiguous. The CDR3 has 12 residues. CDR1 is MDHEN, CDR2 SYDVKM, per germline. Trimming cost V 7 bases and J 3 bases, with 7 bases left between them. CDR3 nucleotide sequence: TGTGCCAGCACTCAGGTCTACAATGAGCAGTTCTTC. This translates into CASTQVYNEQFF.

The chain is built from TRBV5-5 and TRBJ2-5; TRBD1 matches at 7 bases. This CDR3 is built from 13 residues. After removal of 2 bases from V and 4 bases from J, the junction contained 2 bases not matched to a gene. Germline CDR1 reads SGHKS; CDR2 reads YYEKEE (reference sequence). This CDR3 reads CASSFEGAETQYF. CDR3 DNA sequence: TGTGCCAGCAGCTTTGAGGGGGCAGAGACCCAGTACTTC. Variable domain in full (rest from reference TRBV5-5 and TRBJ2-5): DAGVTQSPTHLIKTRGQQVTLRCSPISGHKSVSWYQQVLGQGPQFIFQYYEKEERGRGNFPDRFSARQFPNYSSELNVNALLLGDSALYLCASSFEGAETQYFGPGTRLLVL.

This rearrangement joins TRBV6-6 to TRBJ2-1; the D call may be TRBD1 or TRBD2 (5 bases each). Trimming shortened V by 4 bases and J by 10 bases, and 11 bases separated the two germline ends. Germline CDR1 and CDR2: MNHNY and SVGAGI (reference sequence). The CDR3 is 12 amino acids. CDR3: CASSFSGTEQFF. CDR3 sequence (DNA): TGTGCCAGCAGTTTCTCTGGGACCGAGCAGTTCTTC.